This entry concerns a single T cell receptor beta chain. Positive CCR7 selection of CD45RO-negative cells yielded the naive CD8 cells, and terminally differentiated effector memory CD45RA+ cells were excluded. Measured with immunoSEQ multiplex PCR; TCRdb has only the in-frame clones, and not every one. The sample comprises about 600,000 clones, around 95% of which are singletons, and 0.11% rests with the top ten. This entry belongs to a study of shared clonotypes between healthy human individuals. On the study more broadly: Three plates were used per donor for CD4 naive, three for CD4 memory, two for CD8 naive and one for CD8 memory.

The CDR3 is made up of 16 amino acids. Germline trimming cut 4 bases from V and 9 bases from J; bases unmatched to any gene: 11. Germline V gene lookup returns CDR1 LGHNA and CDR2 YNFKEQ. The material sequenced was naive CD8+ T cells sorted from blood. This chain connects TRBV4-2 to TRBJ2-1; 11 bases agree with TRBD2. The clonotype comes from a woman in her twenties or thirties in good health. The CDR3: CASSLGLGTSGSEQFF. CDR3 sequence (DNA): TGTGCCAGCAGCCTGGGACTAGGGACTAGCGGAAGTGAGCAGTTCTTC.